This entry describes one T cell receptor (beta chain). Its antigen target is currently unknown. There are no base qualities to consult, and no much larger clone falls within one base. The record originates from a study of blood T cells in healthy people across ages (dated by TCRdb to between 2014 and 2017). Some background on the complete study: In model experiments, template switching captured about one uniquely barcoded TCR beta cDNA molecule for every two T cells. To track age-related changes in TCR beta repertoire diversity, the study relied on deep sequencing normalized with unique cDNA molecular identifiers. The donors were divided into four age groups: young (average approximately 17 years), middle-aged (approximately 39), aged (about 60) and long-lived (roughly 82). Donors of different ages were randomly distributed across sequencing lanes to avoid experimental bias. Using the same blood draw, the study looked at two additional independent replicas of 1 million unique cDNA reads for two donors, one aged 18 to 30 and the other aged 80 or older.

Donors were around 37 systemically healthy Caucasian individuals from Russia aged 6 to 90 years. Each donor gave 8 to 10 milliliters of peripheral blood, collected into EDTA-treated Vacutainer tubes. Ficoll-Paque density-gradient centrifugation was used to isolate PBMCs, with at least 6.5 million per sample. Trizol reagent was used to extract total RNA from the PBMCs, yielding at least 5.5 micrograms per sample. For every donor, flow cytometry on a PBMC aliquot measured the percentage of naive CD45RAhigh/CD27high T cells. The library was obtained by 5' RACE. Sequencer: Illumina HiSeq 2500. The second PCR ran for roughly 7 to 12 cycles and used a J-beta primer mix along with a sample-barcoded 5' primer. A template-switch 5' adaptor carrying 12 random nucleotides introduced a unique molecular identifier onto each TCR beta cDNA molecule. Each sample yielded at least 2.5 million CDR3-containing paired-end reads. The Mint cDNA synthesis kit, primed by a TRBC-specific oligonucleotide, was used to synthesize first-strand cDNA from all RNA. All cDNA was treated with uracil-DNA glycosylase and then went through a first 18-cycle PCR with the universal primers M1SS and BC2_uni_R. Concerning the study's data processing: Normalization of each sample was performed by random selection of 1 million high-quality reads, each carrying a distinct molecular identifier. Instead of being binned into consensus sequences, reads with shared molecular identifiers were discarded. MiTCR, with a Q25 quality threshold and the strictest error-elimination algorithm, was used for CDR3 identification, clonotype clustering and error correction. A nonparametric unseen species model with Euler transformation was used to estimate a lower bound on total TCR beta diversity. TCRdb reprocessing: public reads trimmed at Q25 with fastp, clones called with MiXCR, in-frame beta chains kept. When rows share a CDR3 protein, they turn into one entry using the most common DNA and genes. In this record, the V and J calls reflect TCRdb's handling and not the investigators' own analysis. Counted in this sample were some 1,500,000 distinct CDR3 sequences; approximately 43% of them appeared once. The ten largest clones represent less than 5% of the sample.

CDR1 and CDR2 were assigned from the germline V gene as MNHEY and SVGEGT. Including the terminal cysteine and phenylalanine, the CDR3 comprises 16 residues. Only the CDR3 portion is preserved as DNA: 48 bases, with reading frame beginning at the first base. V is pruned by 5 bases and J by 4 bases, leaving 14 bases of the junction without a gene match. Study-wide conclusions, independent of this receptor: There was a strong correlation between observed TCR beta diversity and the percentage of naive T cells measured by flow cytometry. Because the CMV infection status of the donors was unknown, age-related changes in expanded clonotypes may potentially have been confounded. Since profiling was done on bulk unsorted PBMCs, naive and antigen-experienced compartments could not be conclusively compared. Total diversity estimates from one million sequenced T cells were considered lower bounds and underestimates. Observed TCR beta diversity per million T cells fell roughly linearly with age, and a significant reduction was already apparent by age roughly 40. Compared with the aged group, more naive CD4+ T cells, fewer expanded clones and increased TCR diversity were shown by the long-lived group, suggesting age selection.

Sample: blood. The chain is assembled from TRBV6-2 or TRBV6-3 and TRBJ2-7, with 7 bases in between that match TRBD2. The TCR originated in a woman in her late teens or twenties in good health. The CDR3 has the sequence CASSPYMPGGSYEQYF. The DNA sequence is given as TGTGCCAGCAGTCCCTATATGCCGGGAGGTTCATACGAGCAGTACTTC.